Each of the 14 T cell receptor beta chains below was sequenced from the same sample in a study of Ad26.COV2.S vaccination and SARS-CoV-2 variants. Generated by immunoSEQ multiplex PCR, the TCRdb table keeps only in-frame clones and is missing some. The sample shows 40,000 to 55,000 clones, 75% to 85% of them seen only once. This sample comprised peripheral blood, obtained after recovery from COVID-19. These receptors were taken from a human donor who had recovered from COVID-19.

The CDR3 loop is CASSLVGTYGYTF. The CDR3 nucleotides read TGTGCCAGCAGTTTAGTAGGAACGTATGGCTACACCTTC. The gene calls are TRBV12-3 or TRBV12-4 and TRBJ1-2, with unresolved D. Between the trimmed V and J ends, which lost 1 base and 5 bases, there was a span of 8 bases. The CDR3 extends over 13 amino acids.

The CDR3 sequence is CASSDFLQGPTEQYF. CDR3 DNA sequence: TGTGCCAGCAGTGATTTCTTGCAGGGACCCACCGAGCAGTACTTC. This chain links TRBV25-1 with TRBJ2-7; D possibly uses TRBD1 or TRBD2 (5 bases each). The CDR3 sequence is 15 residues long. Trimming removed 3 bases at V and 6 bases at J, with 18 bases between. Per the germline V gene, CDR1 is MGHDK and CDR2 is SYGVNS.

The CDR3 DNA sequence: TGTGCCAGCAGCCTTACTAGAAATGAGCAGTTCTTC. Translation: CASSLTRNEQFF. The J gene is TRBJ2-1, the V gene TRBV2, with D possibly matching TRBD2 (5 bases). The CDR3 spans 12 residues. V was cut by 6 bases and J by 7 bases, with 10 bases left in between. Germline values: CDR1 SNHLY, CDR2 FYNNEI. Full variable domain (remainder filled in from reference TRBV2 and TRBJ2-1): EPEVTQTPSHQVTQMGQEVILRCVPISNHLYFYWYRQILGQKVEFLVSFYNNEISEKSEIFDDQFSVERPDGSNFTLKIRSTKLEDSAMYFCASSLTRNEQFFGPGTRLTVL.

The chain recombines TRBV30 with TRBJ1-2, with 12 bases lining up with TRBD1. The CDR3 sequence is 15 residues long. The germline CDR1 and CDR2 sequences are GTSNPN and SVGIG (reference sequence). Germline trimming cut 2 bases from V and 13 bases from J; bases unmatched to any gene: 14. The CDR3 region is CAWSSYNRDRGPPTF. The CDR3 bases are TGTGCCTGGAGTTCCTACAACCGGGACAGGGGGCCTCCCACCTTC.

This rearrangement joins TRBV7-3 to TRBJ2-5; TRBD1 matches 9 bases. Germline loops: CDR1 SGHTA, CDR2 FQGTGA. The V and J ends lost 4 bases and 4 bases, in that order; junction bases with no gene match: 7. The CDR3 has 15 amino acids. CDR3 sequence (DNA): TGTGCCAGCAGCTCCGGGACAGGGTCAGGAGAGACCCAGTACTTC. It yields the protein CASSSGTGSGETQYF. Variable domain in full (rest from reference TRBV7-3 and TRBJ2-5): GAGVSQTPSNKVTEKGKYVELRCDPISGHTALYWYRQSLGQGPEFLIYFQGTGAADDSGLPNDRFFAVRPEGSVSTLKIQRTERGDSAVYLCASSSGTGSGETQYFGPGTRLLVL.

The V gene is TRBV18, the J gene TRBJ1-3; D unresolved. CDR3 length: 15 residues. The V end was cut by 5 bases, the J end by 9 bases, with 20 bases between. The V gene's germline CDR1 is KGHSH and CDR2 LQKENI. For the CDR3, the DNA is TGTGCCAGCTCAGTTGCCCCCGTTCCGGCGGGCACCATATATTTT. The encoded protein is CASSVAPVPAGTIYF.

This chain joins TRBV9 and TRBJ2-1, with 7 positions matching TRBD1. Germline V gene sequence: CDR1 SGDLS, CDR2 YYNGEE. The length of the CDR3 is 16 residues. J gave up 2 bases and V 0 bases, and 5 bases lay outside the gene matches. For the CDR3, the DNA is TGTGCCAGCAGCGTAGCTCTGCAGGGGGCCTACAATGAGCAGTTCTTC. Translated, it gives CASSVALQGAYNEQFF.

The chain recombines TRBV6-5 with TRBJ1-2, with 7 bases lining up with TRBD1. The CDR3 loop spans 12 amino acids. Germline trimming cut 5 bases from V and 4 bases from J; bases unmatched to any gene: 1. CDR1 and CDR2 (germline): MNHEY, SVGAGI. CDR3 protein: CASSRDSYGYTF. The CDR3, as DNA: TGTGCCAGCAGTAGGGACAGCTATGGCTACACCTTC.

V gene TRBV4-1 combines with J gene TRBJ1-4; D is unresolved. Trimming took off 4 bases at V and 5 bases at J, with 8 bases between the two ends. The CDR3 is 13 amino acids. Germline V gene data show CDR1 as MGHRA and CDR2 as YSYEKL. Here the CDR3 DNA reads TGCGCCAGCAGCCGACTACGGAATGAAAAACTGTTTTTT. Protein: CASSRLRNEKLFF.

The chain joins TRBV5-8 to TRBJ2-5; D gene ambiguous. V lost 3 bases and J 1 base, leaving 13 bases between the germline ends. Germline V lookup: CDR1 SGHTS, CDR2 YDEGEE. The CDR3 length is 15 residues. CDR3 region: CASSSGRTSQETQYF. In DNA form, the CDR3 reads TGTGCCAGCAGCTCCGGCAGGACCTCCCAAGAGACCCAGTACTTC. The full variable domain, in which reference TRBV5-8 and TRBJ2-5 provide the parts outside the CDR3, is EAGVTQSPTHLIKTRGQQATLRCSPISGHTSVYWYQQALGLGLQFLLWYDEGEERNRGNFPPRFSGRQFPNYSSELNVNALELEDSALYLCASSSGRTSQETQYFGPGTRLLVL.

This CDR3 reads CASSSRLAAYNEQFF. The CDR3 DNA sequence: TGTGCCAGCAGCTCCCGACTAGCGGCTTACAATGAGCAGTTCTTC. V is TRBV11-3 and J is TRBJ2-1, with 9 bases lining up with TRBD2. Germline-derived CDR1 and CDR2 are SGHNT and YENEEA. V lost 4 bases and J lost 4; bases outside the gene matches: 5. The CDR3 runs to 15 residues.

This chain uses TRBV5-8 with TRBJ1-6; 10 nucleotides match TRBD1. Germline CDR1 reads SGHTS; CDR2 reads YDEGEE. V trimming: 6 bases; J trimming: 9 bases; junction bases outside the gene matches: 9. CDR3 length: 15 amino acids. This chain's CDR3 is CASTNRDRGTSPLHF. CDR3 nucleotide sequence: TGTGCCAGCACGAACCGGGACAGGGGAACTTCACCCCTCCACTTT.

This chain joins TRBV12-3 or TRBV12-4 and TRBJ2-3, with a tentative D call TRBD2 (6 bases). V lost 5 bases to trimming and J lost 4 bases, with 7 bases between them. CDR3 length: 12 amino acids. As DNA, the CDR3 is TGTGCCAGCAGTCCTAGCGCAGATACGCAGTATTTT. This translates into CASSPSADTQYF.

In this sample, this clone turned up once. This rearrangement joins TRBV9 to TRBJ1-2; 7 bases are a match to TRBD1. There are 16 residues in the CDR3. CDR1 is SGDLS and CDR2 is YYNGEE in the germline V gene. Germline trimming cut 3 bases from V and 3 bases from J; bases unmatched to any gene: 11. The CDR3 coding sequence is TGTGCCAGCAGCGAGGGGGCCCGACAGACTTACTATGGCTACACCTTC. Its protein product is CASSEGARQTYYGYTF. Complete variable domain (other parts from reference TRBV9 and TRBJ1-2): DSGVTQTPKHLITATGQRVTLRCSPRSGDLSVYWYQQSLDQGLQFLIQYYNGEERAKGNILERFSAQQFPDLHSELNLSSLELGDSALYFCASSEGARQTYYGYTFGSGTRLTVV.